A selection of T cell receptor beta chains follows, all from one sample in a study of graft-versus-host responses after intestinal transplantation. Method: immunoSEQ multiplex PCR; TCRdb's copy keeps in-frame clones and lacks some. The top ten clones hold more than 1.4% of a sample with fewer than 100,000 clones, about 83% of them seen once. This material consisted of PBMCs, taken 255 days after intestinal transplant. These receptors were collected from a human patient who received an intestinal transplant, so some T cells may come from the graft donor. Both conserved end residues are part of each CDR3. Fields, in order: V gene, J gene, clone size, D gene, CDR3 DNA, CDR3 protein. D genes are given only for firm matches. Clone size, where shown, is once, few, many, or a class for clones that have expanded.

TRBV7-6	TRBJ1-1	NA	NA	TGTGCCAGCAGCCGGACGGCCATGAACACTGAAGCTTTCTTT	CASSRTAMNTEAFF
TRBV27	TRBJ1-2	few	TRBD1	TGTGCCCGCAGTTTAAGGGGGGTGGTTGGGACAGGGGGCCGCTATGGCTACACCTTC	CARSLRGVVGTGGRYGYTF
TRBV5-1	TRBJ2-3	once	NA	TGCGCCAGCAGCTTAAACTCCCGGATTTTCCTATTCACAGATACGCAGTATTTT	CASSLNSRIFLFTDTQYF
TRBV27	TRBJ2-1	NA	TRBD1	TGTGCCAGCATCCGCCGGGACAGGGGATTCAATGAGCAGTTCTTC	CASIRRDRGFNEQFF
TRBV2	TRBJ2-3	NA	TRBD2	TGTGCCAGCAGTGACCCCCCTAGCGGGGGGAGCACAGATACGCAGTATTTT	CASSDPPSGGSTDTQYF
TRBV6-1	TRBJ1-2	NA	NA	TGTGCCAGCAGCCTCGGGGCGACCAATGGCTACACCTTC	CASSLGATNGYTF
TRBV5-1	TRBJ2-7	NA	NA	TGCGCCAGCAGCTTCGCCGGGTCCCAACCTACCTACGAGCAGTACTTC	CASSFAGSQPTYEQYF
TRBV5-4	TRBJ1-2	NA	NA	TGTGCCAGCGGTAGTGTTGAGGTCTATGGCTACACCTTC	CASGSVEVYGYTF
TRBV5-4	TRBJ2-4	NA	NA	TGTGCCAGCAGCTTGGGAGGGGAAACAGGGAACATTCAGTACTTC	CASSLGGETGNIQYF
TRBV7-9	TRBJ1-3	NA	TRBD1	TGTGCCAGCAGCAAACAGGGGGCTGGAAACACCATATATTTT	CASSKQGAGNTIYF